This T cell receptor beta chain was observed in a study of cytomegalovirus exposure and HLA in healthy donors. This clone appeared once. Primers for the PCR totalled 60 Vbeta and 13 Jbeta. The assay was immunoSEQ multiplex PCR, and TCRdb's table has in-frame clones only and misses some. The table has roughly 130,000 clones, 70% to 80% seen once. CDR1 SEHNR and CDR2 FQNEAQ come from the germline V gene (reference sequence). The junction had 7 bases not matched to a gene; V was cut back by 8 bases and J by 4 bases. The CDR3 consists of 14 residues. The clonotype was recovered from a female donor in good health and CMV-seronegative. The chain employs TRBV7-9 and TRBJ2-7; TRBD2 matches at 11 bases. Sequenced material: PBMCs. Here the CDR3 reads CASSSSGRFYEQYF. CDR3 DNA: TGTGCCAGCTCCTCTAGCGGGAGGTTTTACGAGCAGTACTTC.